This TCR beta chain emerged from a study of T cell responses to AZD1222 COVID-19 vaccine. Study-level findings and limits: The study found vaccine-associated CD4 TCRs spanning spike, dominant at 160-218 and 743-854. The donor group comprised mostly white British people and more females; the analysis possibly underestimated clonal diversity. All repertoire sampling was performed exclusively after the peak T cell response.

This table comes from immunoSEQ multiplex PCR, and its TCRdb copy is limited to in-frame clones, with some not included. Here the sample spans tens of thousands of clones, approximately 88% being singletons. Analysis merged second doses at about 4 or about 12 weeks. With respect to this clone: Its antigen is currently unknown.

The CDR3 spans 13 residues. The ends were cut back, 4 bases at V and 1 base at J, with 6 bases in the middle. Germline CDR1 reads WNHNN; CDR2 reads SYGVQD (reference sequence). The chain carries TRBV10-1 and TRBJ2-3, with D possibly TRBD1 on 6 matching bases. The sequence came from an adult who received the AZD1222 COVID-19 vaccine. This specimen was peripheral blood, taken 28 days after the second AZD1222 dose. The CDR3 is CASSGQGTDTQYF. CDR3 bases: TGCGCCAGCAGTGGACAGGGCACAGATACGCAGTATTTT.